The following is a T cell receptor beta chain sequence with its context. Antigen specificity is unknown. V gave up 8 bases and J gave up 4 bases, with 17 bases separating them. This CDR3 spans 13 amino acids. Germline assignment: CDR1 GTSNPN and CDR2 SVGIG (reference sequence). These data come from a study of CD8 T cells in ankylosing spondylitis. Whole-study results and caveats: The authors reported significant enrichment of disease-linked clones in matched ankylosing spondylitis synovial fluid. Disease-linked clones had a CD8+ phenotype and relatively low frequency in peripheral blood. Seemingly characteristic of ankylosing spondylitis blood was a TCR beta motif consisting of about 8 highly homologous variants.

Using quantitative 5'-RACE with molecular barcodes, the authors made TCR beta libraries. One entry per CDR3 protein results from TCRdb running MiXCR on the 5' RACE reads. The sample records 150,000 to 200,000 distinct CDR3 sequences, 11% being singletons. The TCR comes from a male donor with ankylosing spondylitis or in good health (not recorded which). This sequence joins TRBV30 and TRBJ1-2, with a tentative D call TRBD1 (5 bases). The sample comprised blood, either unsorted or a sorted T cell fraction (not recorded which). The CDR3 region has the DNA TGTGCCCTGGACTTACGGGGCGGCTATGGCTACACCTTC. Translating gives CALDLRGGYGYTF.